These 12 T cell receptor beta chains were sequenced from one sample in a study of blood T cells in healthy people across ages. With a J-beta primer mix and a sample-barcoded 5' primer, a second PCR ran roughly 7 to 11 cycles. TCRdb passed the 5' RACE reads through MiXCR, listing each CDR3 protein once. The sample consists of hundreds of thousands of distinct CDR3 sequences, approximately 21% of them appearing once. Sequenced: blood. These receptors were collected from a man aged 70-80 years in good health.

This chain uses TRBV12-3 or TRBV12-4 with TRBJ2-2; D is unresolved. V lost 6 bases, J lost 6 bases, and 5 bases lay in between. This CDR3 is 11 amino acids long. The CDR3 DNA reads as TGTGCCAGCAGATCATCCGGGGAGCTGTTTTTT. Protein product: CASRSSGELFF.

Points on this clonotype: The CDR3 does not end in the conserved phenylalanine or tryptophan, so this is likely a read error. Because the CDR3's place on the DNA is in doubt, the DNA is left out and the CDR3 is given as listed by TCRdb. The CDR3 here is CASSQELVSGLL. This chain links TRBV14 with TRBJ1-2. The CDR3 extends over 12 residues, inclusive of both ends. CDR1 and CDR2 (germline): SGHDN, FVKESK.

Notes on this clonotype: An end of the junction does not agree with germline; a read error may underlie this. The chain recombines TRBV3-1 with TRBJ2-7, with TRBD1 matching 7 bases. Germline V gene data show CDR1 as LGHDT and CDR2 as YNNKEL (reference sequence). The CDR3 runs to 15 residues. The CDR3 protein is CAGSQGTGELYEQYF. DNA for the CDR3: TGTGCCGGCAGCCAAGGTACAGGGGAACTCTACGAGCAGTACTTC.

This clonotype was counted a few times. The rearrangement uses TRBV20-1 and TRBJ2-1, with 9 bases matching TRBD2. CDR1 DFQATT and CDR2 SNEGSKA come from the germline V gene (reference sequence). CDR3 length: 15 residues. J gave up 6 bases and V 6 bases, and 12 bases lay outside the gene matches. This CDR3 is CSAPRRAGGSNEQFF. CDR3 nucleotides: TGCAGTGCCCCCCGACGGGCGGGAGGGTCCAATGAGCAGTTCTTC.

This clonotype was counted a few times. The genes are TRBV7-6 and TRBJ2-2; 10 bases align to TRBD2. Per the germline V gene, CDR1 is SGHVS and CDR2 is FNYEAQ. The CDR3 has 18 amino acids. V trimming: 3 bases; J trimming: 1 base; junction bases outside the gene matches: 8. The CDR3, as DNA: TGTGCCAGCAGCTTTCAAATCCGGACTAGCGGGAACACCGGGGAGCTGTTTTTT. The encoded protein is CASSFQIRTSGNTGELFF.

This clonotype appeared once. This chain links TRBV6-1 with TRBJ1-2; 7 bases fit TRBD1. CDR1 is MNHNS, CDR2 SASEGT, per germline. V gave up 3 bases and J gave up 5 bases; unmatched junction bases: 3. The CDR3 consists of 13 residues. CDR3 protein: CASSETGQYGYTF. The CDR3 DNA sequence: TGTGCCAGCAGTGAGACAGGGCAATATGGCTACACCTTC.

This clonotype was seen only a few times. The V and J genes are TRBV6-1 and TRBJ2-5; maybe TRBD2 (5 bases). The J call may not be correct, given that the DNA end is closer to TRBJ2-1. Germline V gives CDR1 MNHNS, CDR2 SASEGT. This CDR3 region has 12 residues. The CDR3 loop reads CASSEEGGRQFF. The CDR3 nucleotides read TGTGCCAGCAGTGAAGAAGGAGGCAGGCAGTTCTTC.

This clonotype appeared a few times. The V and J genes are TRBV6-5 and TRBJ1-4; perhaps TRBD1 as D (6 bases). Germline V gives CDR1 MNHEY, CDR2 SVGAGI. This CDR3 region has 13 residues. Trimming removed 7 bases at V and 6 bases at J, with 12 bases between. The CDR3 here is CASMSGGDEKLFF. The CDR3 DNA is TGTGCCAGCATGTCGGGGGGCGATGAAAAACTGTTTTTT.

This chain connects TRBV4-1 to TRBJ2-7; D not certain. Trimming took off 0 bases at V and 7 bases at J, with 10 bases between the two ends. The V gene's germline CDR1 is MGHRA and CDR2 YSYEKL. The CDR3 spans 13 residues. The CDR3 loop reads CASSQDGFGEQYF. For the CDR3, the DNA is TGCGCCAGCAGCCAAGACGGGTTTGGTGAGCAGTACTTC.

The chain has TRBV15 and TRBJ2-5; possible D gene TRBD2, 5 bases. TRBJ2-7 explains the end of the DNA better; the J call may be wrong. The CDR3 spans 15 residues. CDR1 is LNHNV, CDR2 YYDKDF, per germline (reference sequence). The CDR3 DNA reads TGTGCCACCTCCCCCTCGGGGAAGAGCCTTTCCGAGCAGTACTTC. Amino acids: CATSPSGKSLSEQYF.

This clonotype was found a few times. The J gene is TRBJ2-1, the V gene TRBV5-1, with a possible D match to TRBD1 (5 bases). The CDR3 has 16 amino acids. Trimming took off 0 bases at V and 0 bases at J, with 10 bases between the two ends. The germline V gene encodes CDR1 SGHRS and CDR2 YFSETQ. The CDR3 loop is CASSLEWGSSYNEQFF. Written as DNA, the CDR3 is TGCGCCAGCAGCTTGGAGTGGGGCAGCTCCTACAATGAGCAGTTCTTC.

Of note for this clonotype: This may be a read error: a much more frequent sequence differs by one nucleotide. J is TRBJ2-1 and V is TRBV7-9; 11 bases map to TRBD2. CDR1 is SEHNR and CDR2 is FQNEAQ in the germline V gene (reference sequence). The CDR3 is 14 residues long. Germline trimming cut 8 bases from V and 2 bases from J; bases unmatched to any gene: 2. In DNA form, the CDR3 reads TGTGCCAGCGGTAGCGGGAGGGCCTACAATGAGCAGTTCTTC. As protein: CASGSGRAYNEQFF.